One sample yielded the 31 T cell receptor beta chains listed below, sequenced in a study of CD8+CD57+ T cells in acquired aplastic anemia. Template material for TCR beta VDJ and CDR3 profiling consisted of genomic DNA. TCRdb itself ran the reads through MiXCR, one entry per CDR3 protein. The profile shows about 120,000 distinct CDR3 sequences, under 60% of them singletons. An expansion of CD8+CD57+ cells by flow cytometry had been shown in patients chosen for sequencing. The sequenced material came from sorted CD4+, CD8+, or CD8+CD57+ T cells (not recorded which) from PBMCs. These receptors were collected from a human donor with aplastic anemia.

The genes are TRBV20-1 and TRBJ1-2; D remains ambiguous. Germline loops: CDR1 DFQATT, CDR2 SNEGSKA (reference sequence). This CDR3 contains 12 residues. The V gene lost 0 bases and the J gene lost 4 bases, with 6 bases spanning the gap. CDR3 nucleotides: TGCAGTGCTAGAGATCGGGGCTATGGCTACACCTTC. It codes for CSARDRGYGYTF.

The rearrangement links TRBV10-3 to TRBJ1-5; possibly TRBD1 for D (5 bases). This CDR3 contains 13 residues. Germline loops: CDR1 ENHRY, CDR2 SYGVKD. V lost 2 bases, J lost 7 bases, and 9 bases lay in between. This CDR3 is CAISEGGQQPQHF. The CDR3 DNA reads TGTGCCATCAGTGAGGGGGGTCAACAGCCCCAGCATTTT.

V usage is TRBV7-9 and J usage is TRBJ2-3; D gene unclear. CDR1 and CDR2 (germline): SEHNR, FQNEAQ (reference sequence). The CDR3 has 13 residues. The V gene lost 2 bases and the J gene lost 2 bases, with 5 bases spanning the gap. This CDR3 is CASSLRDTDTQYF. The CDR3 DNA reads TGTGCCAGCAGCTTACGCGACACAGATACGCAGTATTTT.

The CDR3 coding sequence is TGCAGCGGTAGCGGGGGGCCCGGGGAGCTGTTTTTT. Protein: CSGSGGPGELFF. The gene calls are TRBV29-1 and TRBJ2-2; 10 bases agree with TRBD2. This CDR3 region has 12 residues. Germline lookup yields CDR1 SQVTM and CDR2 ANQGSEA. Trimming at V came to 7 bases and at J to 6 bases, leaving 2 bases not matched to a gene.

The CDR3 bases are TGTGCCACCAGGTTAGGGACGCGGGGCTACGAGCAGTACTTC. It yields the protein CATRLGTRGYEQYF. J is TRBJ2-7 and V is TRBV15; tentative D call: TRBD2 (6 bases). This CDR3 has 14 residues. V lost 6 bases to trimming and J lost 3 bases, with 15 bases between them. Germline V gene data show CDR1 as LNHNV and CDR2 as YYDKDF (reference sequence).

The table lists this clonotype with a few counts. The chain is built from TRBV24-1 and TRBJ2-1; 7 nucleotides line up with TRBD1. CDR1 is KGHDR and CDR2 is SFDVKD in the germline V gene. The CDR3 has 14 amino acids. V lost 8 bases, J lost 4 bases, and 7 bases stayed unmatched. The chain's CDR3 is CATTSGTVYNEQFF. The DNA of the CDR3 is TGTGCCACCACCTCCGGGACAGTTTACAATGAGCAGTTCTTC.

The rearrangement uses TRBV27 and TRBJ1-6; D ambiguous. The CDR3 loop spans 15 amino acids. Germline V gene sequence: CDR1 MNHEY, CDR2 SMNVEV (reference sequence). Trimming shortened V by 0 bases and J by 0 bases, and 3 bases separated the two germline ends. The CDR3 DNA is TGTGCCAGCAGTTTATCGTCCTCCTATAATTCACCCCTCCACTTT. It translates to CASSLSSSYNSPLHF.

In nucleotides, the CDR3 is TGTGCCAGTAACCACGGCCCGGGGAACACTGAAGCTTTCTTT. This codes for CASNHGPGNTEAFF. The chain joins TRBV19 to TRBJ1-1; D unresolved. Germline V gene data show CDR1 as LNHDA and CDR2 as SQIVND (reference sequence). The CDR3 runs to 14 residues. Trimming pared 7 bases from V and 1 base from J, leaving 13 bases between.

Only one count was recorded for this clonotype. The genes are TRBV15 and TRBJ2-7, with D uncertain. Germline CDR1 reads LNHNV; CDR2 reads YYDKDF (reference sequence). Trimming removed 4 bases at V and 0 bases at J, with 13 bases between. This CDR3 spans 15 amino acids. The CDR3 loop is CATSKDRSYSYEQYF. CDR3 nucleotides: TGTGCCACCAGCAAAGATCGGAGCTACTCCTACGAGCAGTACTTC.

J is TRBJ1-5 and V is TRBV7-8, with D unresolved. V was clipped by 4 bases and J by 5 bases, with 12 bases between them. The CDR3 is 14 residues long. The germline V gene encodes CDR1 SGHVS and CDR2 FQNEAQ. CDR3 sequence (DNA): TGTGCCAGCAGCTCTAACACGGGTGATCAGCCCCAGCATTTT. This codes for CASSSNTGDQPQHF. The full variable domain, rest sourced from reference TRBV7-8 and TRBJ1-5, is GAGVSQSPRYKVAKRGQDVALRCDPISGHVSLFWYQQALGQGPEFLTYFQNEAQLDKSGLPSDRFFAERPEGSVSTLKIQRTQQEDSAVYLCASSSNTGDQPQHFGDGTRLSIL.

The chain employs TRBV5-4 and TRBJ1-6; TRBD1 is a possible D gene (6 bases). The germline gives CDR1 SGHNT, CDR2 YYREEE (reference sequence). Trimming cost V 2 bases and J 8 bases, with 11 bases left between them. The CDR3 loop spans 14 amino acids. For the CDR3, the DNA is TGTGCCAGCAGCTTAGGGGGGCGAGATTCACCCCTCCACTTT. Protein product: CASSLGGRDSPLHF.

The chain carries TRBV29-1 and TRBJ1-1, with TRBD1 as a possible D gene (6 bases). The germline V gene encodes CDR1 SQVTM and CDR2 ANQGSEA. The CDR3 length is 14 residues. V shed 1 base and J shed 2 bases, with 11 bases lying between them. CDR3 protein: CSVEVRGGNTEAFF. Here the CDR3 DNA reads TGCAGCGTTGAAGTTAGGGGGGGTAACACTGAAGCTTTCTTT.

This clonotype was picked up one time. DNA of the CDR3: TGCAGCGTCCGACCAGACAGACATTCTAGGAATAGGGATGAGCAGTTCTTC. This codes for CSVRPDRHSRNRDEQFF. The chain carries TRBV29-1 and TRBJ2-1, with D possibly matching TRBD1 (5 bases). Germline loops: CDR1 SQVTM, CDR2 ANQGSEA. This CDR3 comprises 17 residues. Trimming removed 6 bases at V and 8 bases at J, with 29 bases between.

The chain is built from TRBV2 and TRBJ2-3; D is unclear. CDR1 is SNHLY and CDR2 is FYNNEI in the germline V gene. The CDR3 has 11 residues. Trimming took off 10 bases at V and 6 bases at J, with 11 bases between the two ends. This chain's CDR3 is CATLLRDTQYF. The CDR3 DNA sequence: TGTGCCACGCTACTTCGGGATACGCAGTATTTT.

The rearrangement joins TRBV21-1 to TRBJ2-1; no check of the table's D call, TRBD2, against the DNA was made. TRBV21-1 is a pseudogene segment. This CDR3 is 19 amino acids long. The CDR3 DNA reads TGTGCCAGCGGCAAAAGCGGGAGGGCTCAAATTGGTCACTACAATGAGCAGTTCTTC. It translates to CASGKSGRAQIGHYNEQFF.

There are many counts of this clonotype. V is TRBV28 and J is TRBJ2-5; 8 bases match TRBD2. CDR3 length: 14 amino acids. The V gene's germline CDR1 is MDHEN and CDR2 SYDVKM. With V trimmed by 5 bases and J by 5 bases, 7 bases remained unmatched. Here the CDR3 reads CASSPTGGYETQYF. The CDR3, as DNA: TGTGCCAGCAGTCCTACGGGGGGGTATGAGACCCAGTACTTC.

The rearrangement joins TRBV15 to TRBJ1-6; D is uncertain. This CDR3 is 17 amino acids long. From germline, CDR1 is LNHNV and CDR2 YYDKDF (reference sequence). Deletions cut 1 base from V and 0 bases from J, with 10 bases between. The CDR3 nucleotides are TGTGCCACCAGCAGAGCTGTCAGCTACTCCTATAATTCACCCCTCCACTTT. This encodes CATSRAVSYSYNSPLHF.

This chain links TRBV2 with TRBJ1-4; 7 bases are shared with TRBD1. Looked up from germline, CDR1 is SNHLY and CDR2 is FYNNEI. The CDR3 has 14 amino acids. Unmatched junction bases numbered 6, after V lost 7 bases and J lost 4 bases. CDR3: CASNRDSSNEKLFF. The CDR3 bases are TGTGCCAGCAATCGGGACAGCAGTAATGAAAAACTGTTTTTT.

This clonotype was picked up a small number of times. The chain combines TRBV10-3 with TRBJ1-3; D uncertain. CDR1 and CDR2 from the germline V gene are ENHRY and SYGVKD. This CDR3 has 15 residues. Trimming removed 1 base from V and 0 bases from J, with 7 bases in between. CDR3 sequence (DNA): TGTGCCATCAGTGAGTATGGATTCTCTGGAAACACCATATATTTT. It codes for CAISEYGFSGNTIYF.

About this clonotype itself: One end of the junction is discordant with germline, which a read error may explain. The rearrangement links TRBV29-1 to TRBJ2-5; D is undetermined. Germline values: CDR1 SQVTM, CDR2 ANQGSEA. The CDR3 consists of 12 residues. DNA for the CDR3: TGCAGCGTCGAAGGGCGTAGAGGGACCCAGTACTTC. Encoded protein: CSVEGRRGTQYF.

This clonotype appeared a single time. This sequence joins TRBV20-1 and TRBJ2-5, with D possibly TRBD2 on 7 matching bases. The CDR3 runs 17 residues. V dropped 6 bases and J dropped 2 bases, with 25 bases sitting between them. CDR1 is DFQATT and CDR2 is SNEGSKA in the germline V gene (reference sequence). The CDR3 nucleotides are TGCAGTGCCAGCGAACCCAAATGGCGGGGGCATCAAGAGACCCAGTACTTC. As protein: CSASEPKWRGHQETQYF.

The rearrangement joins TRBV7-8 to TRBJ2-7, with 7 bases fitting TRBD1. The V gene's germline CDR1 is SGHVS and CDR2 FQNEAQ. The CDR3 is 14 residues long. Trimming removed 5 bases from V and 6 bases from J; junction bases left unmatched: 10. CDR3 loop: CASSRDRDASEQYF. The CDR3 bases are TGTGCCAGCAGCCGTGACAGGGATGCTAGCGAGCAGTACTTC.

This rearrangement joins TRBV7-8 to TRBJ1-6; no clear D. V gave up 3 bases and J gave up 7 bases, with 10 bases separating them. Germline CDR1 SGHVS, CDR2 FQNEAQ. CDR3 length: 14 residues. For the CDR3, the DNA is TGTGCCAGCAGCTTGAGTCTGGGGAATTCACCCCTCCACTTT. Its translation is CASSLSLGNSPLHF.

The chain has TRBV7-3 and TRBJ1-1, with 8 bases lining up with TRBD1. From germline, CDR1 is SGHTA and CDR2 FQGTGA. This CDR3 comprises 14 residues. V lost 6 bases and J lost 1; bases outside the gene matches: 4. The CDR3: CASRQGVGNTEAFF. For the CDR3, the DNA is TGTGCCAGCAGACAGGGGGTAGGGAACACTGAAGCTTTCTTT.

The rearrangement uses TRBV12-3 or TRBV12-4 and TRBJ1-1, with D perhaps matching TRBD1 (5 bases). The germline V and J ends were trimmed by 8 bases and 4 bases, with 17 bases remaining between them. The CDR3 consists of 14 residues. CDR3 residues: CASRDRGEFTEAFF. In nucleotides, the CDR3 is TGTGCCAGCCGAGATAGGGGTGAGTTCACTGAAGCTTTCTTT.

This clonotype was found many times. The rearrangement links TRBV19 to TRBJ1-1; no definite D call. The CDR3 contains 14 residues. V was shortened by 5 bases and J by 5 bases, with 15 bases between the two germline ends. The V gene's germline CDR1 is LNHDA and CDR2 SQIVND (reference sequence). CDR3 nucleotides: TGTGCCAGTAGTCCCGGCTATATCGGTACTGAAGCTTTCTTT. Its protein is CASSPGYIGTEAFF.

The chain links TRBV5-5 to TRBJ1-5; D remains ambiguous. Trimming stripped 5 bases from V and 0 bases from J, with 9 bases between. The length of the CDR3 is 14 residues. The germline V gene encodes CDR1 SGHKS and CDR2 YYEKEE (reference sequence). CDR3: CASSRLSSNQPQHF. DNA of the CDR3: TGTGCCAGCAGTCGACTAAGTAGCAATCAGCCCCAGCATTTT. The full variable domain, completed using reference TRBV5-5 and TRBJ1-5, is DAGVTQSPTHLIKTRGQQVTLRCSPISGHKSVSWYQQVLGQGPQFIFQYYEKEERGRGNFPDRFSARQFPNYSSELNVNALLLGDSALYLCASSRLSSNQPQHFGDGTRLSIL.

This clonotype was seen a few times. This chain connects TRBV7-9 to TRBJ2-7, with no clear D. Germline V gene data show CDR1 as SEHNR and CDR2 as FQNEAQ (reference sequence). The CDR3 is 13 amino acids. Deletions cut 7 bases from V and 4 bases from J, with 14 bases between. CDR3 DNA: TGTGCCAGCACTCCGCCGTCGCAATACGAGCAGTACTTC. It translates to CASTPPSQYEQYF.

The chain employs TRBV7-9 and TRBJ2-1; the D gene is possibly TRBD2 (6 bases). The CDR3 length is 12 residues. The germline gives CDR1 SEHNR, CDR2 FQNEAQ (reference sequence). Trimming pared 6 bases from V and 8 bases from J, leaving 11 bases between. The CDR3 DNA reads as TGTGCCAGCAGGGGGGGTAGCTATGAGCAGTTCTTC. Protein product: CASRGGSYEQFF. Complete variable domain (other parts from reference TRBV7-9 and TRBJ2-1): DTGVSQNPRHKITKRGQNVTFRCDPISEHNRLYWYRQTLGQGPEFLTYFQNEAQLEKSRLLSDRFSAERPKGSFSTLEIQRTEQGDSAMYLCASRGGSYEQFFGPGTRLTVL.

This clonotype was seen repeatedly, ten times or more. The rearrangement joins TRBV7-8 to TRBJ2-7; perhaps D is TRBD1 or TRBD2 (5 bases each). CDR1 and CDR2 from the germline V gene are SGHVS and FQNEAQ. The CDR3 runs 14 residues. V lost 4 bases to trimming and J lost 2 bases, with 12 bases between them. The DNA of the CDR3 is TGTGCCAGCAGCTCGGGACGGACCCCCTACGAGCAGTACTTC. Its translation: CASSSGRTPYEQYF.

The table lists this clonotype with a count of one. The chain couples TRBV25-1 to TRBJ1-2; 8 bases agree with TRBD1. The CDR3 contains 14 residues. The germline CDR1 and CDR2 sequences are MGHDK and SYGVNS. J lost 5 bases, V lost 3 bases, and 5 bases had no gene match. Here the CDR3 DNA reads TGTGCCAGCAGTGAGGCAGGGGGCTATTATGGCTACACCTTC. It translates to CASSEAGGYYGYTF.